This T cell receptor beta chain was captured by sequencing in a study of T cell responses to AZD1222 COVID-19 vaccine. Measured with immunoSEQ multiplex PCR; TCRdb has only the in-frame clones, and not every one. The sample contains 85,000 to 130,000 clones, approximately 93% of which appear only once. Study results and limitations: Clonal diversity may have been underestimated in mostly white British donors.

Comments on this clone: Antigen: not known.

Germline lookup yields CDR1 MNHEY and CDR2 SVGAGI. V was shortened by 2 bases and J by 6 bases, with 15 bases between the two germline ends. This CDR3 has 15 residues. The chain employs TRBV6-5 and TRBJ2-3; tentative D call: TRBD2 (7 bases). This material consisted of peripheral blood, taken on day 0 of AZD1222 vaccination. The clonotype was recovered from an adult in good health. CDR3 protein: CASSYGAGASDTQYF. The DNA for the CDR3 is TGTGCCAGCAGTTACGGGGCGGGGGCCAGTGATACGCAGTATTTT.